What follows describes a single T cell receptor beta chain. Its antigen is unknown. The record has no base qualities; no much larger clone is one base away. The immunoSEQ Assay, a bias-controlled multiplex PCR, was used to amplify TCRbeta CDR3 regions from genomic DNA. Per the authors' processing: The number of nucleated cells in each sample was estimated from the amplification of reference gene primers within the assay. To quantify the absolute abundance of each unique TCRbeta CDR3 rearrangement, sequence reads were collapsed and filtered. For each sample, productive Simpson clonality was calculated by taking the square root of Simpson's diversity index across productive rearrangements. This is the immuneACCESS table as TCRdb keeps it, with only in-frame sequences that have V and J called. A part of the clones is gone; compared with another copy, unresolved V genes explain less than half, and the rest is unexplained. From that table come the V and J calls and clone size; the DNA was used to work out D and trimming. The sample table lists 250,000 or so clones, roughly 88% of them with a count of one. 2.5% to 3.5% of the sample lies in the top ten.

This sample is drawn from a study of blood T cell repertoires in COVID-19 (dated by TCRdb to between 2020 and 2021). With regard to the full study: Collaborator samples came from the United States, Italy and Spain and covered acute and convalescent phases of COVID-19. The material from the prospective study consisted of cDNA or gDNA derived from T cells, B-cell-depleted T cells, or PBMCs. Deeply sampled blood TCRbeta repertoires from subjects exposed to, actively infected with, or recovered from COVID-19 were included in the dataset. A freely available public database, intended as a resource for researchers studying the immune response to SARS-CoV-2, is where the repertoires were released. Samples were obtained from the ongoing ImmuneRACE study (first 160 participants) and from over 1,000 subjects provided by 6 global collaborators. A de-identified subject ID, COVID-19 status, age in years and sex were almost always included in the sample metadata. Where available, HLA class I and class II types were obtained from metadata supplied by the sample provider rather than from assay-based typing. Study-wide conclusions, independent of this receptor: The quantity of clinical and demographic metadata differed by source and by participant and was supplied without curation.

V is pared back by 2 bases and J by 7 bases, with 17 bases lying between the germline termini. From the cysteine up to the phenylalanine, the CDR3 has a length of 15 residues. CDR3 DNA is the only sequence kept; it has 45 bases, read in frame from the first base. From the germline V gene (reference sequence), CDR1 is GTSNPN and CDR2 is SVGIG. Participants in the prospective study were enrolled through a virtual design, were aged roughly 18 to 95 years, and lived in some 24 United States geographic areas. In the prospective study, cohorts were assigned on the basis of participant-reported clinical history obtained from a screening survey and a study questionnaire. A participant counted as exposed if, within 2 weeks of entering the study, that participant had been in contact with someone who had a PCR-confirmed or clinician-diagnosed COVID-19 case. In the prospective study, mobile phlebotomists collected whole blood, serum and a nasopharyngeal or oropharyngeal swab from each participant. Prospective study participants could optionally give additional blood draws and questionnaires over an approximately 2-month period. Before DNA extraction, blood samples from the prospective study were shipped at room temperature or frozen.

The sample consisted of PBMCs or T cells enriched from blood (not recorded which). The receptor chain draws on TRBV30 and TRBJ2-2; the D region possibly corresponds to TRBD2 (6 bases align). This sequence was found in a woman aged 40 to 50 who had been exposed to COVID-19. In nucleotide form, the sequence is TGTGCCTGGAGTTTGGAGGGGACGACCTTCGGGGAGCTGTTTTTT. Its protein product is CAWSLEGTTFGELFF.